The TCR beta chain under discussion was sequenced for a study of cytotoxic CD8 clonotypes in ibrutinib-treated CLL. Sequencing was performed with immunoSEQ multiplex PCR; in TCRdb, only in-frame clones are kept and a portion is missing. The profile covers some 150,000 clones, with approximately 80% appearing a single time and over 10% taken by the ten largest. This clone occurred a few times. Germline values: CDR1 LGHNA, CDR2 YNFKEQ. The CDR3 is made up of 16 amino acids. V lost 0 bases and J 4 bases, leaving 16 bases between the germline ends. The rearrangement links TRBV4-2 to TRBJ2-7, with D perhaps TRBD1 (6 bases). The sequence derives from a human donor with chronic lymphocytic leukemia. Specimen: PBMCs, collected after 12 months of ibrutinib treatment. CDR3 DNA sequence: TGTGCCAGCAGCCAAGAGGGGCCAGGGGCTACGTACGAGCAGTACTTC. It translates to CASSQEGPGATYEQYF.